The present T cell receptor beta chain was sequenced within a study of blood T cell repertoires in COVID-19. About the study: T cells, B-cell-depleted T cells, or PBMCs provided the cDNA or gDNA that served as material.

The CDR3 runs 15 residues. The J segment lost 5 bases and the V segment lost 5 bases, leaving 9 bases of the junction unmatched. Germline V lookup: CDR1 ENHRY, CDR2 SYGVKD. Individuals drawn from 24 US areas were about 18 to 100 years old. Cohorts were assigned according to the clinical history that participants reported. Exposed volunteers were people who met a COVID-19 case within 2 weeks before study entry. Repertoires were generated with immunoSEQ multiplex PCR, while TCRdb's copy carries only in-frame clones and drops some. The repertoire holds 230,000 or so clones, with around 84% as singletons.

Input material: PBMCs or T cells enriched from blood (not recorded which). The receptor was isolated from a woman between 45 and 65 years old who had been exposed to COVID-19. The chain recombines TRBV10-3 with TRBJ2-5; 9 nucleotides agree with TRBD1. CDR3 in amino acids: CAISLGQGLIETQYF. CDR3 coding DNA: TGTGCCATCAGTTTGGGACAGGGCTTAATCGAGACCCAGTACTTC.